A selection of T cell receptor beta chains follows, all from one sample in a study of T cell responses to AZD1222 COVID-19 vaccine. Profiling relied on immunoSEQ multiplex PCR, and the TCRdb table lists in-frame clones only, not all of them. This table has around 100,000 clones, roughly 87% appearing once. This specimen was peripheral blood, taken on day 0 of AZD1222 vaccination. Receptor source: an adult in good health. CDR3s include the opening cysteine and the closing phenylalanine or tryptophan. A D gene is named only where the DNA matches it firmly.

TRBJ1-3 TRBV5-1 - TGCGCCAGCAGCGCGACGATCTCTGGAAACACCATATATTTT CASSATISGNTIYF
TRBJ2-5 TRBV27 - TGTGCCAGCAGTTTAGGCCAGGGTATTGGTGAGACCCAGTACTTC CASSLGQGIGETQYF
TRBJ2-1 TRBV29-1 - TGCAGCGTTGAAGAAAGGGTTTTGTTCTTC CSVEERVLFF
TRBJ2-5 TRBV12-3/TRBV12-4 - TGTGCCAGCAGTTCGGCCAAAGAAGAGACCCAGTACTTC CASSSAKEETQYF
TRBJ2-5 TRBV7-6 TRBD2 TGTGCCAGCAGCCTGACCGCCGGGACTAGCGCCAAAGAGACCCAGTACTTC CASSLTAGTSAKETQYF
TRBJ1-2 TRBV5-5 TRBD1 TGTGCCAGCAGCTTGGCCGAGGGGGCAGGCTATGGCTACACCTTC CASSLAEGAGYGYTF
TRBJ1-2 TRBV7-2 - TGTGCCAGCAGCTTTGGTAGGGCCCCCGGCTATGGCTACACCTTC CASSFGRAPGYGYTF
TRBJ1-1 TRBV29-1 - TGCAGCGTCGCAGGGGAAGCGGGGAGCACTGAAGCTTTCTTT CSVAGEAGSTEAFF
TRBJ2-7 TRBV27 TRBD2 TGTGCCAGCAGTTTACGACTAGCGGCCAACTACGAGCAGTACTTC CASSLRLAANYEQYF
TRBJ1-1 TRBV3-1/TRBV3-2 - TGTGCCAGCAGCCAAGACGCGACAGGCTCGAGGGAAGCTTTCTTT CASSQDATGSREAFF
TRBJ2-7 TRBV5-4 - TGTGCCAGCAGTTTACAGGGAGTTGACTCCTACGAGCAGTACTTC CASSLQGVDSYEQYF
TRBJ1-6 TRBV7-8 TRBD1 TGTGCCAGCACCTCGGGACAGGGAGGGAATTCACCCCTCCACTTT CASTSGQGGNSPLHF